The source of this T cell receptor (beta chain) is a study of shared T cell receptors in the human thymus. The data were produced by immunoSEQ multiplex PCR, yet TCRdb's version contains in-frame clones alone and is incomplete. The sample carries about 540,000 clones, approximately 78% recorded once. Germline loops: CDR1 MGHRA, CDR2 YSYEKL. The CDR3 contains 19 residues. The J segment lost 0 bases and the V segment lost 1 base, leaving 8 bases of the junction unmatched. The same data also went into a second study, on human thymus T cells. That work states: Congenital heart defects were the reason for the corrective surgery that the donors, healthy Finnish infants, were having. Resections from corrective heart surgery supplied the thymus tissue. V and J gene usage appeared biased in thymic and blood repertoires. Related studies noted strongly shared thymic repertoires across unrelated people.

This TCR derives from a boy in the first two years of life with a congenital heart defect. The sequencing sample was made of thymocytes. V gene TRBV4-1 combines with J gene TRBJ1-4; TRBD1 agrees at 10 bases. This CDR3 is CASSQAPTGGLSTNEKLFF. CDR3 bases: TGCGCCAGCAGCCAAGCGCCGACAGGGGGCCTTTCAACTAATGAAAAACTGTTTTTT.